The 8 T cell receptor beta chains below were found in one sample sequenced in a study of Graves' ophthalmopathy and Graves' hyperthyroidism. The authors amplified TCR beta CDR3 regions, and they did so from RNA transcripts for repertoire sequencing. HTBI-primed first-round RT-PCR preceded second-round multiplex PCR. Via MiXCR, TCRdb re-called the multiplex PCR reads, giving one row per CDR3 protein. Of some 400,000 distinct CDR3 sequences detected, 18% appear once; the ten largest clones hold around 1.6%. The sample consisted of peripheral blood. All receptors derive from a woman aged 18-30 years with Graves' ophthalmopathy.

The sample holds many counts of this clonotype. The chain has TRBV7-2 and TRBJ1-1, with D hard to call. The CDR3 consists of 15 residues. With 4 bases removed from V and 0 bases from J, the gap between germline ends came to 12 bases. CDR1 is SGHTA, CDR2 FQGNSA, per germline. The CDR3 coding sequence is TGTGCCAGCAGCTCCCCCGGGCGGATGAACACTGAAGCTTTCTTT. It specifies CASSSPGRMNTEAFF. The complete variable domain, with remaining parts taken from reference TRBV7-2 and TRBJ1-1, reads GAGVSQSPSNKVTEKGKDVELRCDPISGHTALYWYRQSLGQGLEFLIYFQGNSAPDKSGLPSDRFSAERTGGSVSTLTIQRTQQEDSAVYLCASSSPGRMNTEAFFGQGTRLTVV.

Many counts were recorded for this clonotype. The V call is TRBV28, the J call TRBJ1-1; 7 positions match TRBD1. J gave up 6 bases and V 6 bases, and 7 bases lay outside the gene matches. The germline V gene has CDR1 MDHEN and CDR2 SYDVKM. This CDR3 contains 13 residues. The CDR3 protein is CASSLIGTAEAFF. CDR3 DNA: TGTGCCAGCAGCCTAATCGGGACAGCTGAAGCTTTCTTT.

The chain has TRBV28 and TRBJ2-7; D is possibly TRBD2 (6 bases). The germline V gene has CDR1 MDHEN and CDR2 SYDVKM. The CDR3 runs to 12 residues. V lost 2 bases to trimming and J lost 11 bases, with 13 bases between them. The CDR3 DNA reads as TGTGCCAGCAGTTTAAGGGCTAGCGATAAGTACTTC. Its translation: CASSLRASDKYF.

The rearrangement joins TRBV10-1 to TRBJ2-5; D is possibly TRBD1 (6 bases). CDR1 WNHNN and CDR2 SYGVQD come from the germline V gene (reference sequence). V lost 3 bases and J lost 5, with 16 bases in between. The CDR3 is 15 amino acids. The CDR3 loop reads CASSDRGSGPETQYF. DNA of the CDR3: TGCGCCAGCAGTGACAGGGGTTCCGGTCCGGAGACCCAGTACTTC.

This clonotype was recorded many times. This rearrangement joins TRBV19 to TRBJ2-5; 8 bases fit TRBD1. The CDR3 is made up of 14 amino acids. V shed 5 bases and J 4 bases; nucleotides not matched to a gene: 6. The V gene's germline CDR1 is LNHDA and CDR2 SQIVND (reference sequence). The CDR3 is CASSSRTGRETQYF. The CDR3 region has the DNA TGTGCCAGTAGTTCCCGGACAGGGAGAGAGACCCAGTACTTC. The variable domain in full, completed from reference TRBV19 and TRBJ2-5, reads DGGITQSPKYLFRKEGQNVTLSCEQNLNHDAMYWYRQDPGQGLRLIYYSQIVNDFQKGDIAEGYSVSREKKESFPLTVTSAQKNPTAFYLCASSSRTGRETQYFGPGTRLLVL.

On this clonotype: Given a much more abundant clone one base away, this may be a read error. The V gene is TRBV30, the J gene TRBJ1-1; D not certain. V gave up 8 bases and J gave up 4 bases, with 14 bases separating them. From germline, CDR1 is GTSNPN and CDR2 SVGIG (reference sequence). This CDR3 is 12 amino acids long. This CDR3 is CALALGSTEAFF. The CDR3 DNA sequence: TGTGCCCTCGCCTTGGGGAGCACTGAAGCTTTCTTT.

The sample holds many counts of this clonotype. The CDR3 sequence is CASRPRPLEASYEQYF. Here the CDR3 DNA reads TGTGCCAGCAGACCCCGACCCCTGGAAGCCTCCTACGAGCAGTACTTC. The chain is built from TRBV6-2 or TRBV6-3 and TRBJ2-7; D gene unclear. This CDR3 has 16 residues. CDR1 and CDR2 (germline): MNHEY, SVGEGT. Trimming shortened V by 6 bases and J by 0 bases, and 18 bases separated the two germline ends.

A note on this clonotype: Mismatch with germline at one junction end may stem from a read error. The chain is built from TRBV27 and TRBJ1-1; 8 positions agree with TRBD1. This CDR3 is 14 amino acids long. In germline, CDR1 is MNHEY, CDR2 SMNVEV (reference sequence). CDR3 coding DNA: TGTGCCAGCAGTTGGCAGGGGGCAAGTACTGAAGCCTTCTTT. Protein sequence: CASSWQGASTEAFF.